Below, 17 T cell receptor beta chains from the same sample are listed, as sequenced in a study of blood T cell repertoires in COVID-19. Measured with immunoSEQ multiplex PCR; TCRdb has only the in-frame clones, and not every one. The repertoire includes over 110,000 clones, around 81% of them detected once, and 8.2% sits in the top ten. Sequencing input: peripheral blood. These TCRs come from a human donor in a cohort sampled during active COVID-19.

The chain uses TRBV12-3 or TRBV12-4 and TRBJ2-1; D possibly corresponds to TRBD2 (5 bases). The CDR3 has 13 amino acids. V was cut by 5 bases and J by 4 bases, with 9 bases left in between. The CDR3: CASSPGLYNEQFF. The CDR3 coding sequence is TGTGCCAGCAGTCCCGGACTGTACAATGAGCAGTTCTTC.

This sequence joins TRBV25-1 and TRBJ2-7; D remains ambiguous. CDR1 is MGHDK, CDR2 SYGVNS, per germline. The V and J ends lost 4 bases and 4 bases respectively, with 11 bases between them. The CDR3 is 13 residues long. The CDR3 sequence is CASSANLMYEQYF. The CDR3 DNA reads TGTGCCAGCAGTGCTAACTTAATGTACGAGCAGTACTTC.

This clone has only a few counts. This sequence joins TRBV7-2 and TRBJ2-2, with 10 bases fitting TRBD2. The CDR3 runs 15 residues. From germline, CDR1 is SGHTA and CDR2 FQGNSA. V dropped 6 bases and J dropped 4; count of bases not matched to a gene: 5. The CDR3 DNA reads TGTGCCAGCAGTAGGCTAGCGGGAGTCACCGGGGAGCTGTTTTTT. Its protein is CASSRLAGVTGELFF.

This chain connects TRBV6-2 or TRBV6-3 to TRBJ1-2; tentative D call: TRBD1 (6 bases). The V and J ends lost 2 bases and 5 bases respectively, with 24 bases between them. This CDR3 contains 18 residues. Germline assignment: CDR1 MNHEY and CDR2 SVGEGT. The CDR3 here is CASSYVFGDTWAYYGYTF. Here the CDR3 DNA reads TGTGCCAGCAGTTACGTGTTTGGGGACACCTGGGCCTATTATGGCTACACCTTC.

The J gene is TRBJ2-7, the V gene TRBV6-5; maybe TRBD1 (5 bases). CDR1 is MNHEY, CDR2 SVGAGI, per germline. The V gene lost 0 bases and the J gene lost 6 bases, with 9 bases spanning the gap. This CDR3 contains 13 residues. As DNA, the CDR3 is TGTGCCAGCAGTTACTCAATCCAGGGCGAGCAGTACTTC. Its protein is CASSYSIQGEQYF.

The chain links TRBV7-8 to TRBJ2-1, with TRBD2 identical over 7 bases. CDR3 size: 15 residues. Germline V lookup: CDR1 SGHVS, CDR2 FQNEAQ. J lost 5 bases, V lost 1 base, and 5 bases had no gene match. The CDR3, as DNA: TGTGCCAGCAGCTTAGGTCTAGCGGTAAACAATGAGCAGTTCTTC. This codes for CASSLGLAVNNEQFF.

The J gene is TRBJ2-7, the V gene TRBV11-2; 12 bases are shared with TRBD2. With V trimmed by 6 bases and J by 5 bases, 2 bases remained unmatched. Germline-derived CDR1 and CDR2 are SGHAT and FQNNGV. The CDR3 contains 13 residues. DNA of the CDR3: TGTGCCAGCAGTTGGACTAGCGGGAACGAGCAGTACTTC. Translation: CASSWTSGNEQYF.

This chain uses TRBV15 with TRBJ2-1; possibly TRBD2 for D (6 bases). The CDR3 runs 15 residues. Germline CDR1 and CDR2: LNHNV and YYDKDF (reference sequence). V was cut by 0 bases and J by 4 bases, with 10 bases left in between. The CDR3 is CATSREPGLYNEQFF. CDR3 DNA: TGTGCCACCAGCAGAGAACCGGGACTTTACAATGAGCAGTTCTTC.

CDR3 region: CASSRKTRLEQFF. For the CDR3, the DNA is TGTGCCAGCAGCCGAAAGACACGACTAGAGCAGTTCTTC. V is TRBV7-9 and J is TRBJ2-1, with D possibly matching TRBD2 (5 bases). The CDR3 is 13 residues long. The V end lost 5 bases, the J end lost 10 bases, and 15 bases lay between the germline ends. Germline V CDR1 and CDR2: SEHNR, FQNEAQ (reference sequence).

This clone was picked up a small number of times. The rearrangement uses TRBV24-1 and TRBJ2-3; possibly TRBD2 for D (6 bases). CDR3 length equals 15 residues. Germline lookup yields CDR1 KGHDR and CDR2 SFDVKD. V lost 3 bases and J 6 bases, leaving 15 bases between the germline ends. CDR3 loop: CATSDMGPLADTQYF. As DNA, the CDR3 is TGTGCCACCAGTGATATGGGACCCCTAGCGGATACGCAGTATTTT.

The chain recombines TRBV27 with TRBJ2-7, with 7 bases identical to TRBD1. The CDR3 consists of 13 residues. V shed 5 bases and J 4 bases; nucleotides not matched to a gene: 5. Germline-derived CDR1 and CDR2 are MNHEY and SMNVEV (reference sequence). In nucleotides, the CDR3 is TGTGCCAGCAGTCGGACAGGCCTGTACGAGCAGTACTTC. Encoded protein: CASSRTGLYEQYF.

CDR3 loop: CASKSSGQETQYF. The CDR3 DNA follows: TGTGCCAGCAAGTCTAGCGGCCAAGAGACCCAGTACTTC. V is TRBV6-6 and J is TRBJ2-5, with 7 bases matching TRBD2. There are 13 residues in the CDR3. Germline CDR1 and CDR2: MNHNY and SVGAGI (reference sequence). J was trimmed by 1 base and V by 7 bases; bases with no gene match: 3.

CDR3 in amino acids: CASMEGNTGELFF. CDR3 sequence (DNA): TGTGCCAGCATGGAGGGTAACACCGGGGAGCTGTTTTTT. The rearrangement joins TRBV6-5 to TRBJ2-2, with D possibly TRBD2 on 6 matching bases. Trimming left V 7 bases short and J 2 bases short, with 8 bases between. The germline V gene encodes CDR1 MNHEY and CDR2 SVGAGI. The CDR3 consists of 13 residues.

The sample holds a few counts of this clone. The gene calls are TRBV11-2 and TRBJ2-3; 9 bases match TRBD2. Germline trimming cut 2 bases from V and 4 bases from J; bases unmatched to any gene: 4. This CDR3 comprises 15 residues. The germline V gene has CDR1 SGHAT and CDR2 FQNNGV. CDR3 coding DNA: TGTGCCAGCAGCTTAAACTTAGCGGGAGCAGATACGCAGTATTTT. Translated, it gives CASSLNLAGADTQYF.

A single count supports this clone. This chain links TRBV3-1 (or the pseudogene TRBV3-2) with TRBJ1-6, with 7 bases identical to TRBD1. The germline V gene encodes CDR1 LGHDT and CDR2 YNNKEL (reference sequence). V dropped 6 bases and J dropped 10; count of bases not matched to a gene: 9. This CDR3 has 14 amino acids. The CDR3 coding sequence is TGTGCCAGCAGTCGTACAGGGGCGGCATCACCCCTCCACTTT. It codes for CASSRTGAASPLHF.

This chain joins TRBV28 and TRBJ1-5; weak D call: TRBD1 (6 bases). The CDR3 length is 17 residues. Trimming left V 6 bases short and J 2 bases short, with 20 bases between. Looked up from germline, CDR1 is MDHEN and CDR2 is SYDVKM. The CDR3 bases are TGTGCCAGCAGCCCTTCGACAGGATCTAGACGCAATCAGCCCCAGCATTTT. This gives the protein CASSPSTGSRRNQPQHF.

The V call is TRBV9, the J call TRBJ2-2; TRBD1 agrees at 7 bases. With 0 bases clipped from V and 0 bases from J, the junction kept 5 bases outside the gene matches. The CDR3 sequence is 17 residues long. CDR1 and CDR2 (germline): SGDLS, YYNGEE. CDR3 region: CASSVARQGPNTGELFF. The DNA of the CDR3 is TGTGCCAGCAGCGTAGCACGACAGGGACCGAACACCGGGGAGCTGTTTTTT.